This T cell receptor (beta chain) was sequenced in a study of blood T cell repertoires in COVID-19. Profiling relied on immunoSEQ multiplex PCR, and the TCRdb table lists in-frame clones only, not all of them. The sample gives approximately 41,000 clones, around nine tenths of which show up once; around a fifth is in the top ten. Unmatched junction bases numbered 17, after V lost 4 bases and J lost 5 bases. The germline CDR1 and CDR2 sequences are SGHNT and YYREEE (reference sequence). The CDR3 runs to 18 residues. The specimen was peripheral blood. This chain uses TRBV5-4 with TRBJ2-7, with 11 bases matching TRBD1. The receptor's source is a man aged 50 to 60 with active COVID-19. CDR3 nucleotide sequence: TGTGCCAGCAGCCTGAGGTCGGGACAGGGGGATTTCTTTAACGAGCAGTACTTC. Translation: CASSLRSGQGDFFNEQYF.